This record concerns one T cell receptor (beta chain) sequence. The CDR3 extends over 16 amino acids. Trimming stripped 1 base from V and 0 bases from J, with 10 bases between. Germline V gene lookup returns CDR1 MGHRA and CDR2 YSYEKL. As handled by the study authors: The authors estimated nucleated cell counts from reference gene primer amplification. The method was immunoSEQ multiplex PCR; TCRdb's version includes in-frame clones alone and lacks a portion of them. That table supplies the V and J calls and clone size; D and trimming were determined from the DNA. Of roughly 100,000 clones listed, around 74% are singletons. These data are taken from a study of blood T cell repertoires in COVID-19. Study at large: Acute and convalescent COVID-19 samples came from the United States, Italy and Spain. T cells, B-cell-depleted T cells, or PBMCs provided the cDNA or gDNA that served as material.

This receptor was taken from a woman aged 70-85 years with acute or convalescent COVID-19. The chain is built from TRBV4-1 and TRBJ1-3; D is unresolved. What was sequenced was peripheral blood. The CDR3 loop is CASSQGLESSGNTIYF. Here the CDR3 DNA reads TGCGCCAGCAGCCAAGGATTGGAGAGCTCTGGAAACACCATATATTTT.